Listed below are T cell receptor beta chains from one sample, sequenced in a study of glioma-infiltrating T cells after dendritic cell vaccination. Here immunoSEQ multiplex PCR was the method, and the copy in TCRdb shows in-frame clones only, minus some. The sample comprises around 92,000 clones, around 80% of which are singletons, and approximately 5.4% rests with the top ten. Source: blood, taken after dendritic cell vaccination. These TCRs come from a human donor with glioblastoma. CDR3s leave out the opening cysteine and the closing phenylalanine or tryptophan. Clone size is stated in some rows and not others, as once, few, many or a class when expanded.

abundance | v_gene | CDR3aa
NA | TRBV7-9 | ASSLRAGGYEQY
few | TRBV7-8 | ASSLTALRGQVYGYT
NA | TRBV13 | ASSFNRLTGTNEQF
NA | TRBV11-2 | ASSPWTSGASYEQY
NA | TRBV28 | ASIGGAGYGYT
once | TRBV27 | ASSLFGQGAGGELF
NA | TRBV27 | ASSLGQGRQETQY
NA | TRBV28 | ASSLSPGTAGNTIY
NA | TRBV15 | ATSRDMAGKAEQF
few | TRBV7-9 | ASSATGDRAYEQY
NA | TRBV7-6 | ASSLDSRFF
NA | TRBV6-5 | ASSQGASKLF
NA | TRBV7-2 | ASSPRGTSSYNEQF
NA | TRBV4-1 | ASSQRLAGPWEQY
NA | TRBV7-3 | ASSLKLGGQIRRGYT
NA | TRBV5-1 | ASSFSGASYEQY
NA | TRBV7-9 | ASSLIATEAF
once | TRBV6-5 | ASSSQGGQPQH
NA | TRBV27 | ASSFGGRGSYT
NA | TRBV6-1 | ASSEHRGITEAF
NA | TRBV19 | ASSSGDRGRGNTEAF
once | TRBV2 | ARTGQANYGYT
few | TRBV28 | ASSLMRGLAGIHHEQF
NA | TRBV5-1 | ASSPQGSGGNEQF
NA | TRBV29-1 | SVGQGAYGYT
NA | TRBV21-1 | ASSKGRDRVMVPTYEQY
NA | TRBV2 | ASSTGVAQY
NA | TRBV28 | ASRLGQGLEY
once | TRBV9 | ASSPGAFSYEQY
once | TRBV5-1 | ASRWDSVMNTEAF
NA | TRBV6-1 | ASSPNTGVRTEAF
NA | TRBV9 | ASSVTGRWGYT
NA | TRBV29-1 | SVDLDRVGNNEQF
once | TRBV5-1 | ASSRIAESWETQY
once | TRBV10-3 | ALSRGAGSYEQY
NA | TRBV29-1 | SAGAESYNEQF